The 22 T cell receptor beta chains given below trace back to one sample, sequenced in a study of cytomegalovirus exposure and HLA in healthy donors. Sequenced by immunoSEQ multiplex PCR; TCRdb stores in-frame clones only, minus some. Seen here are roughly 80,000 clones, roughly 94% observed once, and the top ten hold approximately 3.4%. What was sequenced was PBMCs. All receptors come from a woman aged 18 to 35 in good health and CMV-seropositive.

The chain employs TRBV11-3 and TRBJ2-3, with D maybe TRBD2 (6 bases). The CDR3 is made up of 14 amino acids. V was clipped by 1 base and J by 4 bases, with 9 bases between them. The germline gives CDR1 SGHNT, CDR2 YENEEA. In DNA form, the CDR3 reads TGTGCCAGCAGCTTAGCTCGCGGGGCAGATACGCAGTATTTT. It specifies CASSLARGADTQYF.

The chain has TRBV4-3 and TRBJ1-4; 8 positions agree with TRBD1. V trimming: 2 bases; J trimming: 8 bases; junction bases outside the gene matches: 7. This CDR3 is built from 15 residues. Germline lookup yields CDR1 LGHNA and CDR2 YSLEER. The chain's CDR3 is CASSQSWQGAEKLFF. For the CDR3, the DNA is TGCGCCAGCAGCCAATCGTGGCAGGGGGCGGAAAAACTGTTTTTT.

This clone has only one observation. The CDR3 DNA is TGTGCCACCAGCAGAGATCGCGGTCAGCCCCAGCATTTT. Protein product: CATSRDRGQPQHF. The rearrangement joins TRBV15 to TRBJ1-5; no clear D gene. The V gene's germline CDR1 is LNHNV and CDR2 YYDKDF (reference sequence). V lost 0 bases to trimming and J lost 6 bases, with 6 bases between them. This CDR3 region has 13 residues.

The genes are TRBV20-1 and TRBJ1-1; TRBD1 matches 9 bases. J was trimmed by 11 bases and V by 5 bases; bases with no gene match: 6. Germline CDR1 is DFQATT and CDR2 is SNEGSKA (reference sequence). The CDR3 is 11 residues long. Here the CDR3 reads CSAEGTGRAFF. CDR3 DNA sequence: TGCAGTGCTGAAGGGACAGGGCGGGCTTTCTTT.

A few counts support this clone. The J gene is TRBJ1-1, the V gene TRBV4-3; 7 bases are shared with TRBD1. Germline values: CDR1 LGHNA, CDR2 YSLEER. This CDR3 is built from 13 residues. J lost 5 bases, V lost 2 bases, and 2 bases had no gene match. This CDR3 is CASSQQQGTEAFF. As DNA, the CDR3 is TGCGCCAGCAGCCAACAACAGGGGACTGAAGCTTTCTTT.

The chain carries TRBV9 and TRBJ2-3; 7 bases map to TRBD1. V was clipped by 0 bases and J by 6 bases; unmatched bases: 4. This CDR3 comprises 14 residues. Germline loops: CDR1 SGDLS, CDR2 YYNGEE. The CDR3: CASSVGDRMDTQYF. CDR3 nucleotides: TGTGCCAGCAGCGTAGGGGACAGAATGGATACGCAGTATTTT.

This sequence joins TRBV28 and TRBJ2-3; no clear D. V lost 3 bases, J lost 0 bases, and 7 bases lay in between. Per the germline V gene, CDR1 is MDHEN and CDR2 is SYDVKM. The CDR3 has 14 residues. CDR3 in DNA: TGTGCCAGCAGTTTTATGTCTAGCACAGATACGCAGTATTTT. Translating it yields CASSFMSSTDTQYF.

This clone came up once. CDR3 nucleotide sequence: TGTGCCAGCAGTTGGGCAGGAAACTATGGCTACACCTTC. This sequence encodes CASSWAGNYGYTF. V is TRBV28 and J is TRBJ1-2, with D unresolved. From germline, CDR1 is MDHEN and CDR2 SYDVKM. The CDR3 runs to 13 residues. Trimming left V 4 bases short and J 2 bases short, with 8 bases between.

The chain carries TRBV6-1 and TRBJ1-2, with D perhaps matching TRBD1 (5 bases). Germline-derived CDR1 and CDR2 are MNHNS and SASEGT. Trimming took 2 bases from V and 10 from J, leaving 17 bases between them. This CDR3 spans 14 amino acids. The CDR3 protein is CASSEYLDTYPYTF. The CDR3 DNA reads TGTGCCAGCAGTGAATACTTGGACACTTACCCCTACACCTTC.

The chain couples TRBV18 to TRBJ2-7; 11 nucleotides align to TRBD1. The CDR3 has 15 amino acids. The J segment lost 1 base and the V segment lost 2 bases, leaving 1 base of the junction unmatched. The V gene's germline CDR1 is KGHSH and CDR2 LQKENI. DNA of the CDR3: TGTGCCAGCTCACCAGGACAGGGGGCATCCTACGAGCAGTACTTC. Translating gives CASSPGQGASYEQYF.

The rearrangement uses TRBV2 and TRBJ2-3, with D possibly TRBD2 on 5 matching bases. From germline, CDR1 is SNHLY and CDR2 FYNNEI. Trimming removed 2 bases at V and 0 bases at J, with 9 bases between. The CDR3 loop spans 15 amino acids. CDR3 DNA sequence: TGTGCCAGCAGTGAAATACGGACTAGCACAGATACGCAGTATTTT. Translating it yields CASSEIRTSTDTQYF.

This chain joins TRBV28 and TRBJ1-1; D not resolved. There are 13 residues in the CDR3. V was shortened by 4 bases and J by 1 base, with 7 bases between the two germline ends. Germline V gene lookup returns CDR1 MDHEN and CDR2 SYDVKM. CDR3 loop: CASSYTRNTEAFF. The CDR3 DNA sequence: TGTGCCAGCAGTTACACCAGGAACACTGAAGCTTTCTTT.

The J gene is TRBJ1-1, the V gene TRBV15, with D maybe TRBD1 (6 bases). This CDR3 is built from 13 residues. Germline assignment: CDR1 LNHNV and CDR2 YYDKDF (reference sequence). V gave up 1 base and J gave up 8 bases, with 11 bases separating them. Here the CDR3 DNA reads TGTGCCACCAGCAGAGCTACAGGGAGAGAAGCTTTCTTT. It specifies CATSRATGREAFF.

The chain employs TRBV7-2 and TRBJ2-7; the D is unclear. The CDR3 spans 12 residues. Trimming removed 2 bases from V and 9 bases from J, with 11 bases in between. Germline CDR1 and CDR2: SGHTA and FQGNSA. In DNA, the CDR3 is TGTGCCAGCAGCTTAAGCATTCCCGGGCAGTACTTC. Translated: CASSLSIPGQYF.

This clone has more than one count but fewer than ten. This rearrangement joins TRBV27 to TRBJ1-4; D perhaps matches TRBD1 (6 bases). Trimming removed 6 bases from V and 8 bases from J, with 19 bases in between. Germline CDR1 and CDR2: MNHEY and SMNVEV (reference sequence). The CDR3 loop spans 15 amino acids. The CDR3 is CASSHTQGLGEKLFF. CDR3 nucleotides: TGTGCCAGCAGCCATACACAGGGCCTGGGGGAAAAACTGTTTTTT.

CDR3 bases: TGTGCCAGCAGCTTAGGGGCGAGCTCCTACAATGAGCAGTTCTTC. Translated: CASSLGASSYNEQFF. The chain combines TRBV7-3 with TRBJ2-1, with a tentative D call TRBD1 (5 bases). Germline V gives CDR1 SGHTA, CDR2 FQGTGA. V gave up 2 bases and J gave up 0 bases, with 8 bases separating them. There are 15 residues in the CDR3.

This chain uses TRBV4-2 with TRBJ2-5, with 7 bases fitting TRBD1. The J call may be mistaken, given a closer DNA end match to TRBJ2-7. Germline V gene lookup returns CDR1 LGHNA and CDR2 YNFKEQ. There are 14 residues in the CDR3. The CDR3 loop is CASSPDRARYEQYF. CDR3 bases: TGTGCCAGCAGCCCTGACAGGGCCCGGTACGAGCAGTACTTC.

The CDR3 loop reads CASSPLGEISSYEQYF. CDR3 coding DNA: TGTGCCAGCAGCCCTTTGGGCGAAATCAGCTCCTACGAGCAGTACTTC. The chain combines TRBV5-6 with TRBJ2-7; no firm D call. This CDR3 is built from 16 residues. Per the germline V gene, CDR1 is SGHDT and CDR2 is YYEEEE. V gave up 4 bases and J gave up 0 bases, with 17 bases separating them.

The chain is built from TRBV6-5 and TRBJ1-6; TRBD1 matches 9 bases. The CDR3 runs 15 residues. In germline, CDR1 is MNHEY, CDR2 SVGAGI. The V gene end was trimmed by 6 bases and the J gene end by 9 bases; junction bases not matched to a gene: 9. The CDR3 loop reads CASRLGQGFRSPLHF. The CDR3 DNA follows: TGTGCCAGCAGACTGGGACAGGGCTTTCGTTCACCCCTCCACTTT.

CDR3 DNA: TGTGCCAGCAGGGTCCTAGCGGGGGGGTCCTACGAGCAGTACTTC. Its translation is CASRVLAGGSYEQYF. The chain links TRBV28 to TRBJ2-7, with TRBD2 identical over 12 bases. There are 15 residues in the CDR3. V was pared by 6 bases and J by 1 base, with 4 bases of the junction left unmatched. Germline assignment: CDR1 MDHEN and CDR2 SYDVKM.

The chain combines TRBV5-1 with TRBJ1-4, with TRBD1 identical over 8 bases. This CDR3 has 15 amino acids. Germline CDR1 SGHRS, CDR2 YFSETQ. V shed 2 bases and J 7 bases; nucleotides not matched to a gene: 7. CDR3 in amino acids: CASSFQTGEVEKLFF. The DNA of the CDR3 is TGCGCCAGCAGCTTTCAGACAGGGGAGGTTGAAAAACTGTTTTTT.

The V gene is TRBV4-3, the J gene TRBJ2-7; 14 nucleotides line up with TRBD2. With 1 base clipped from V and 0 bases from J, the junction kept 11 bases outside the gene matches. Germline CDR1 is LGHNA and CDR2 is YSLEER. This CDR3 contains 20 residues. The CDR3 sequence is CASSQGTGTSGSSRSYEQYF. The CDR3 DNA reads TGCGCCAGCAGCCAAGGGACTGGGACTAGCGGGAGTAGTCGCTCCTACGAGCAGTACTTC.